A selection of T cell receptor beta chains follows, all from one sample in a study of blood T cell repertoires in COVID-19. Only in-frame clones appear in the TCRdb table, and some are missing; sequencing was by immunoSEQ multiplex PCR. The data contain approximately 440,000 clones, 90% of them singletons. Sequenced sample: PBMCs or T cells enriched from blood (not recorded which). These receptors came from a man in his late teens or twenties who had recovered from COVID-19. CDR3s include the opening cysteine and the closing phenylalanine or tryptophan. Only part of the rows carry a size: once, few, many, or a class if the clone is expanded.

j_call	clone_size	v_call	cdr3_aa
TRBJ2-1	once	TRBV9	CASSVTGTPVYNEQFF
TRBJ1-1	NA	TRBV5-1	CASSITRAFNTEAFF
TRBJ1-1	NA	TRBV28	CASSLSPSGFTEAFF
TRBJ1-5	NA	TRBV2	CASSARGIDQPQHF
TRBJ1-1	NA	TRBV7-3	CASSKEAASTEAFF
TRBJ1-1	once	TRBV7-9	CASSRQDGEAFF
TRBJ1-3	NA	TRBV3-1/TRBV3-2	CASSQATRSRGNTIYF
TRBJ2-2	NA	TRBV5-5	CASSLYRTGYNTGELFF
TRBJ1-5	NA	TRBV19	CASSIDLRGSQPQHF
TRBJ2-7	NA	TRBV5-1	CASSFLPNGLAGALPLEQYF
TRBJ2-3	once	TRBV7-8	CASSLGLAMVDGTDTQYF
TRBJ2-7	NA	TRBV11-2	CASRPPGTGREEQYF
TRBJ1-1	NA	TRBV5-1	CASRQMNTEAFF
TRBJ2-1	NA	TRBV5-1	CASSAGLAGGNEQFF
TRBJ1-1	NA	TRBV11-2	CASRRAGSLDTEAFF